This T cell receptor beta chain was recorded in a study of blood T cell repertoires in COVID-19. Each participant's cohort was designated according to participant-reported clinical history. In Cohort 3, a recovered donor had either two negative PCRs, clearance, or symptom resolution. The CDR3 totals 14 residues. The V and J ends lost 3 bases and 3 bases respectively, with 12 bases between them. CDR1 and CDR2 (germline): MDHEN, SYDVKM. Method: immunoSEQ multiplex PCR; TCRdb's copy keeps in-frame clones and lacks some. The repertoire has fewer than 400,000 clones, about 90% of them found once; the top ten carry under 6%.

The clonotype originates from a man aged 30-40 years who had recovered from COVID-19. What was sequenced was PBMCs or T cells enriched from blood (not recorded which). This chain links TRBV28 with TRBJ2-7, with a tentative D call TRBD1 (5 bases). The CDR3 DNA reads as TGTGCCAGCAGTTTCGGCAGGGTCATCTACGAGCAGTACTTC. Translating gives CASSFGRVIYEQYF.